These T cell receptor beta chains were read from a single sample in a study of OX40 agonist ivuxolimab in advanced cancers. Assay: immunoSEQ multiplex PCR; the TCRdb copy retains only in-frame clones and omits some. The sample lists tens of thousands of clones; 89% were seen once. The source was CD4+ or CD8+ T cells sorted from blood, collected in a trial of the OX40 agonist ivuxolimab. Receptors were obtained from an adult with an advanced solid tumor such as melanoma, head and neck, liver or kidney cancer. Both conserved end residues are part of each CDR3. D genes are given only for firm matches. The listing skips clone size in some rows; elsewhere it reads once, few, many or a size class.

j_call v_call clone_size d_call cdr3_nt cdr3_aa
TRBJ1-1 TRBV2 . . TGTGCCAGCAGTGAGTCGGGGGCCACTGAAGCTTTCTTT CASSESGATEAFF
TRBJ1-5 TRBV6-1 . . TGTGCCAGCAGTGAAAGGTCGGTAGGGGATCAGCCCCAGCATTTT CASSERSVGDQPQHF
TRBJ2-2 TRBV15 few TRBD2 TGTGCCACCAGCAGACTAGCGGGAGTAACCGGGGAGCTGTTTTTT CATSRLAGVTGELFF
TRBJ2-3 TRBV21-1 . . TGTGCCAGCAGCAAAGAAGCAGGGCAGGATACGCAGTATTTT CASSKEAGQDTQYF
TRBJ2-7 TRBV6-6 . TRBD1 TGTGCCAGCAGTTACTCTGACAGGGGCTACGAGCAGTACTTC CASSYSDRGYEQYF
TRBJ2-2 TRBV27 . . TGTGCCAGCAGTTGGAGACCCGGGGCCGGGGAGCTGTTTTTT CASSWRPGAGELFF
TRBJ2-7 TRBV5-6 . TRBD1 TGTGCCAGCAGCTCAGAGATGACAGGGATTAGTTCCTACGAGCAGTACTTC CASSSEMTGISSYEQYF
TRBJ2-1 TRBV25-1 . . TGTGCCAGCAGTGAACTCCTCGTTGGAGGCTTCTACAATGAGCAGTTCTTC CASSELLVGGFYNEQFF
TRBJ2-5 TRBV7-2 . . TGTGCCAGCAACTACCCTCTGTACCAAGAGACCCAGTACTTC CASNYPLYQETQYF
TRBJ2-7 TRBV2 . . TGTGCCAGCACCCCTTTTGACTCCAATTACGAGCAGTACTTC CASTPFDSNYEQYF
TRBJ2-7 TRBV7-9 . . TGTGCCAGCAGCCCCCGTGCCTCCTACGAGCAGTACTTC CASSPRASYEQYF
TRBJ2-5 TRBV15 . . TGTGCCACCAGCAGAGATGGGGTTACAGAAGAGACCCAGTACTTC CATSRDGVTEETQYF
TRBJ2-3 TRBV9 . TRBD1 TGTGCCAGCACCCCGGGACAGGGACACCCAGATACGCAGTATTTT CASTPGQGHPDTQYF
TRBJ2-2 TRBV7-3 . TRBD1 TGTGCCAGCAGACAGACAGGGGGCGATAACACCGGGGAGCTGTTTTTT CASRQTGGDNTGELFF
TRBJ2-7 TRBV29-1 . . TGCAGCGTCGAGGGAATAGATCTCTCCTACGAGCAGTACTTC CSVEGIDLSYEQYF
TRBJ1-1 TRBV5-1 once TRBD1 TGCGCCAGCAGCTCCGACAGGGGGGAAGCTTTCTTT CASSSDRGEAFF
TRBJ2-3 TRBV5-4 . TRBD2 TGTGCCAGCAGCGTTCCGGGACTAGGAGGCACAGATACGCAGTATTTT CASSVPGLGGTDTQYF
TRBJ2-1 TRBV6-1 few . TGTGCCAGCAGTGAATCCGGGACGGGGTACAATGAGCAGTTCTTC CASSESGTGYNEQFF
TRBJ1-2 TRBV4-2 . . TGTGCCAGCAGCCAAGAAACAGACGTTAACTATGGCTACACCTTC CASSQETDVNYGYTF
TRBJ1-4 TRBV4-2 . TRBD1 TGTGCCAGCAGCCAATCCGAAAGGTCGGCAGGGGGCTTGGAAAAACTGTTTTTT CASSQSERSAGGLEKLFF
TRBJ2-4 TRBV2 . . TGTGCCAGCAGTGGTTCGGTGGGCAAAAACATTCAGTACTTC CASSGSVGKNIQYF
TRBJ1-5 TRBV7-9 . . TGTGCCAGCAGCTTAGGGGGAGCAGGTCCGAATCAGCCCCAGCATTTT CASSLGGAGPNQPQHF
TRBJ1-4 TRBV13 . . TGTGCCAGCAGCTTAGTTGGGGGACCCATACACGCAACTAATGAAAAACTGTTTTTT CASSLVGGPIHATNEKLFF
TRBJ2-3 TRBV7-8 . TRBD2 TGTGCCAGCAGCATAGAGGGACTAGCAGCAGATACGCAGTATTTT CASSIEGLAADTQYF
TRBJ1-5 TRBV4-1 . . TGCGCCAGCAGCCCCACGTGGGAGACGATCGATCAGCCCCAGCATTTT CASSPTWETIDQPQHF
TRBJ2-7 TRBV13 once TRBD2 TGTGCCAGCAGCTTAGGACTAGCGGGAGGATACGAGCAGTACTTC CASSLGLAGGYEQYF
TRBJ1-2 TRBV7-2 . . TGTGCCAGCAGCTCATATGGCTACACCTTC CASSSYGYTF
TRBJ2-7 TRBV7-2 . TRBD1 TGTGCCAGCAGCTTAGCGCATGGGGACAGGCTGACCTACGAGCAGTACTTC CASSLAHGDRLTYEQYF
TRBJ2-7 TRBV7-8 . . TGTGCCAGCAGCTTAACGTGGTGGGACGAGCAGTACTTC CASSLTWWDEQYF